This TCR beta chain was documented in a study of control samples from healthy donors and cancer patients. Assay: immunoSEQ multiplex PCR; the TCRdb copy retains only in-frame clones and omits some. The table includes 150,000 or so clones, 93% detected once. V lost 0 bases, J lost 0 bases, and 9 bases lay in between. The CDR3 extends over 15 amino acids. Germline V CDR1 and CDR2: SGHRS, YFSETQ. The origin of this receptor is a man between 18 and 35 years old in good health. This chain uses TRBV5-1 with TRBJ1-2; no firm D call. The specimen sequenced was blood. The CDR3 protein is CASSLGRAANYGYTF. DNA of the CDR3: TGCGCCAGCAGCTTGGGTAGGGCAGCTAACTATGGCTACACCTTC.